This T cell receptor beta chain was retrieved from a study of blood T cell repertoires in COVID-19. The wider study: In each case, the material was cDNA or gDNA derived from T cells, B-cell-depleted T cells, or PBMCs.

This clone was counted a single time. CDR1 and CDR2 from the germline V gene are ENHRY and SYGVKD. Unmatched junction bases numbered 5, after V lost 6 bases and J lost 5 bases. The CDR3 runs to 14 residues. Original methodology: From reference gene primer amplification, estimates of nucleated cell counts were derived. Assay: immunoSEQ multiplex PCR; the TCRdb copy retains only in-frame clones and omits some. D and trimming were read from the DNA, whereas the V and J calls and clone size are those reported in that table. The sample lists 68,000 or so clones, 65% to 80% occurring once. The sequence was collected from a human donor in a cohort sampled during active COVID-19. Sequencing was carried out using peripheral blood. This chain joins TRBV10-3 and TRBJ2-1, with 9 bases that match TRBD2. Written as DNA, the CDR3 is TGTGCCATCAGGGTAGCGGGGGCGAACAATGAGCAGTTCTTC. Its protein product is CAIRVAGANNEQFF.